The rows below give T cell receptor beta chains drawn from one sample of a study of T-cell memory formation after mild COVID-19. TCRdb recomputed calls from the 5' RACE reads with MiXCR, one row per CDR3 protein. The sample records about 390,000 distinct CDR3 sequences, under 25% being singletons. Sequencing used PBMCs or a T cell subset sorted from them (not recorded which). The receptor set was obtained from an adult woman who had mild COVID-19 (a few samples of this study predate the infection). Cell type and time point are not known. The CDR3 runs from the conserved cysteine through the conserved F or W. A D gene is named only where the DNA matches it firmly. Size values are once, few and many counts, or a class for expanded clones, and some rows have none.

V,size,J,D,DNA,CDR3
TRBV29-1,-,TRBJ1-1,TRBD1,TGCAGCGTTGATAACAGGGGAGCTGAAGCTTTCTTT,CSVDNRGAEAFF
TRBV7-2,many,TRBJ1-2,-,TGTGCCAGCGGTGGGAACTATGGCTACACCTTC,CASGGNYGYTF
TRBV12-3/TRBV12-4,-,TRBJ2-3,-,TGTGCCAGCAGTAGACAGCTCGGGACAGATACGCAGTATTTT,CASSRQLGTDTQYF
TRBV18,-,TRBJ1-1,-,TGTGCCAGCTCACCCGGGAAAGGGAAGGTCACTGAAGCTTTCTTT,CASSPGKGKVTEAFF
TRBV3-1,few,TRBJ2-3,-,TGTGCCAGCAGCCCCCATCAGAGGGTTGGGGGAATAGATACGCAGTATTTT,CASSPHQRVGGIDTQYF
TRBV5-1,-,TRBJ2-3,-,TGCGCCAGCAGCCGCCTGGGGACTTCGAGCACAGATACGCAGTATTTT,CASSRLGTSSTDTQYF
TRBV15,-,TRBJ2-2,TRBD2,TGTGCCACCAGCAGAGGGAACGAAGGACTAGCCGGGGAGCTGTTTTTT,CATSRGNEGLAGELFF
TRBV5-1,once,TRBJ1-6,-,TGCGCCAGCAGCTTTGAGCCCGTTAGCTCCTATAATTCACCCCTCCACTTT,CASSFEPVSSYNSPLHF
TRBV19,-,TRBJ1-2,-,TGTGCCAGTAGTATAGACCCCCGGGGGGTCTATGGCTACACCTTC,CASSIDPRGVYGYTF
TRBV20-1,-,TRBJ1-2,-,TGCAGTGCTAGAGGCCCGGGGTATGGCTACACCTTC,CSARGPGYGYTF
TRBV7-3,-,TRBJ2-3,TRBD2,TGTGCCAGCAGCTTAAAATCAACTAGCGGGGGAATGACAGATACGCAGTATTTT,CASSLKSTSGGMTDTQYF
TRBV12-3/TRBV12-4,few,TRBJ1-2,-,TGTGCCAGCAGTCTCTCCGGGTCGATCAACTATGGCTACACCTTC,CASSLSGSINYGYTF
TRBV7-3,-,TRBJ2-1,-,TGTGCCAGCAGCTTGAGGCCTGGGAAGTATGAGCAGTTCTTC,CASSLRPGKYEQFF
TRBV4-1,few,TRBJ2-1,-,TGCGCCAGCAGCCAAGCGACCAGAGGAGGCGAGCAGTTCTTC,CASSQATRGGEQFF
TRBV13,few,TRBJ2-3,TRBD2,TGTGCCAGCAGCGCTCAGACTAGCGGGATCGCAGATACGCAGTATTTT,CASSAQTSGIADTQYF
TRBV28,-,TRBJ2-7,TRBD2,TGTGCCAGCAGTCCCTTTGCGGGGGGATCCTACGAGCAGTACTTC,CASSPFAGGSYEQYF
TRBV30,-,TRBJ2-7,TRBD1,TGTGCCTGGAGTGTACGCCGGACAGGGGTGTCCTACGAGCAGTACTTC,CAWSVRRTGVSYEQYF
TRBV7-8,-,TRBJ2-1,-,TGTGCCAGCAGCCGCCCCAGAGAGGCCCCGACTGATGAGCAGTTCTTC,CASSRPREAPTDEQFF
TRBV7-9,few,TRBJ2-1,-,TGTGCCAGCAGCCCCGGAGGGATCAACAATGAGCAGTTCTTC,CASSPGGINNEQFF
TRBV3-1,-,TRBJ1-2,TRBD1,TGTGCCAGCAGGATACAGGGGAACTATGGCTACACCTTC,CASRIQGNYGYTF
TRBV5-4,many,TRBJ2-1,TRBD1,TGTGCCAGCAGCCCGGGACAGGGAAACAATGAGCAGTTCTTC,CASSPGQGNNEQFF
TRBV7-9,few,TRBJ2-3,-,TGTGCCAGCAGCAATCTCTGGCCAGATACGCAGTATTTT,CASSNLWPDTQYF
TRBV24-1,-,TRBJ2-1,TRBD2,TGTGCCACCAGTGACCAGACTAGCGGGAGAGTGCATGAGCAGTTCTTC,CATSDQTSGRVHEQFF
TRBV10-3,-,TRBJ2-7,TRBD1,TGTGCCATCAGTGGGGTCGGACAGGGGTACGAGCAGTACTTC,CAISGVGQGYEQYF
TRBV12-3/TRBV12-4,-,TRBJ2-5,-,TGTGCCAGCAGTGATCAGGGGTCTCAAGAGACCCAGTACTTC,CASSDQGSQETQYF
TRBV11-3,few,TRBJ2-3,-,TGTGCCAGCAGCTTTGGCAGGGCCATCACAGATACGCAGTATTTT,CASSFGRAITDTQYF
TRBV7-3,-,TRBJ1-1,-,TGTGCCAGCAGCTTAACAGGGTCGGGCACTGAAGCTTTCTTT,CASSLTGSGTEAFF
TRBV7-9,-,TRBJ2-3,-,TGTGCCAGCAGCCTCTGGACTCATAAGGGGGATACGCAGTATTTT,CASSLWTHKGDTQYF
TRBV6-1,-,TRBJ1-1,-,TGTGCCAGCAGTGAAGTGGTCAGGAAGGTATCTGAAGCTTTCTTT,CASSEVVRKVSEAFF
TRBV29-1,few,TRBJ2-2,TRBD2,TGCAGCGTTGATTCCTCTAGCGGGAGTTCCACCGGGGAGCTGTTTTTT,CSVDSSSGSSTGELFF
TRBV12-3/TRBV12-4,few,TRBJ2-1,-,TGTGCCAGCACCCTGGTGGCCCCAACAGATGAGCAGTTCTTC,CASTLVAPTDEQFF
TRBV7-3,-,TRBJ2-5,-,TGTGCCAGCAGCGTTTGGCCGGGAGAGGCCCAGTACTTC,CASSVWPGEAQYF
TRBV12-3/TRBV12-4,few,TRBJ2-1,TRBD2,TGTGCCAGCACTTATGGACTAGCGGGACTTGGGGCGCTGTTCTTC,CASTYGLAGLGALFF
TRBV28,few,TRBJ1-6,TRBD1,TGTGCCAGCAGGACTAAGGACAGGGGGCGAAATTCACCCCTCCACTTT,CASRTKDRGRNSPLHF
TRBV7-9,few,TRBJ1-1,TRBD1,TGTGCCAGCAGCCACCAGACAGGGGAAGCTTTCTTT,CASSHQTGEAFF
TRBV20-1,-,TRBJ1-4,-,TGCAGTGCCACGACTGAAGATGAAAAACTGTTTTTT,CSATTEDEKLFF
TRBV12-3/TRBV12-4,-,TRBJ2-1,TRBD2,TGTGCCAGCAGTCCACGGGAGGGTATCTACAATGAGCAGTTCTTC,CASSPREGIYNEQFF
TRBV20-1,-,TRBJ1-4,-,TGCAGTGCGGAGGAGGGAGTTGCCCCTGAAAAACTGTTTTTT,CSAEEGVAPEKLFF
TRBV24-1,-,TRBJ2-3,-,TGTGCCACCAGTGATGGGCTAGCATGGACAGATACGCAGTATTTT,CATSDGLAWTDTQYF
TRBV29-1,few,TRBJ2-7,TRBD1,TGCAGCGCCCTGGGACAGGGGGCCTACGAGCAGTACTTC,CSALGQGAYEQYF
TRBV7-8,few,TRBJ2-7,TRBD1,TGTGCCAGCAGTTTTCCGGGACAGGGGGCCTACGAGCAGTACTTC,CASSFPGQGAYEQYF
TRBV2,-,TRBJ1-1,-,TGTGCCAGCAGTCCCAGCGCGGGCTGGAAGACTGAAGCTTTCTTT,CASSPSAGWKTEAFF
TRBV7-3,few,TRBJ2-7,-,TGTGCCAGCAGCTTATACCCTCAGAGCTACGAGCAGTACTTC,CASSLYPQSYEQYF
TRBV7-2,many,TRBJ2-3,-,TGTGCCAGCAGCTTCTCCCCCTCTGATACGCAGTATTTT,CASSFSPSDTQYF
TRBV3-1,-,TRBJ2-7,TRBD2,TGTGCCAGCAGCCGGACTAGCAGGACCGAGCAGTACTTC,CASSRTSRTEQYF
TRBV6-5,few,TRBJ2-1,TRBD2,TGTGCCAGCAGCATAACGGGCGGGGGTTTCAATGAGCAGTTCTTC,CASSITGGGFNEQFF
TRBV5-1,few,TRBJ1-2,-,TGCGCCAGCAGCTCGGACGGATTCTATGGCTACACCTTC,CASSSDGFYGYTF
TRBV20-1,-,TRBJ2-2,-,TGCAGTGTGAACACAGGGCACACCGGGGAGCTGTTTTTT,CSVNTGHTGELFF
TRBV27,few,TRBJ2-2,TRBD2,TGTGCCAGCCGACTAGCGGGGTCCAACACCGGGGAGCTGTTTTTT,CASRLAGSNTGELFF
TRBV5-6,once,TRBJ1-5,-,TGTGCCAGCAGCTTGGCCGGGCTCGGCAATCAGCCCCAGCATTTT,CASSLAGLGNQPQHF
TRBV7-3,-,TRBJ1-4,-,TGTGCCAGCAGCTTGCTAGGGACTAAAAGGGCCACTAATGAAAAACTGTTTTTT,CASSLLGTKRATNEKLFF
TRBV7-6,-,TRBJ2-4,-,TGTGCCAGCAGCCCCGACTATCCTGGGGCCAAAAACATTCAGTACTTC,CASSPDYPGAKNIQYF
TRBV27,few,TRBJ1-4,TRBD1,TGTGCCAGCAGTTTATACCCCTGGCAGGGGGCGGGTAATGAAAAACTGTTTTTT,CASSLYPWQGAGNEKLFF
TRBV5-5,few,TRBJ2-1,TRBD2,TGTGCCAGCAGCTTGGCCGGGGTAGCGGGGGGGCATGAGCAGTTCTTC,CASSLAGVAGGHEQFF
TRBV29-1,-,TRBJ2-7,TRBD1,TGCAGCGTTGAAGATCCCCGGGACAGGGGACCCTACGAGCAGTACTTC,CSVEDPRDRGPYEQYF
TRBV7-6,-,TRBJ2-1,-,TGTGCCAGCGCACAAAGCGGCTATTTCAATGAGCAGTTCTTC,CASAQSGYFNEQFF
TRBV5-1,few,TRBJ2-6,TRBD1,TGCGCCAGCAGCTTAATTGGCGTCCCAGGGGGCGAGGCCAACGTCCTGACTTTC,CASSLIGVPGGEANVLTF
TRBV7-2,many,TRBJ2-7,-,TGTGCCAGCAGCTCCCGGAGGGCCTACGAGCAGTACTTC,CASSSRRAYEQYF
TRBV10-3,few,TRBJ2-5,TRBD2,TGTGCCATCAGTGAGCGGACTAGCGGGATCGAGACCCAGTACTTC,CAISERTSGIETQYF
TRBV7-9,few,TRBJ2-7,-,TGTGCCAGCAGCTTAGTGGCCCACTACGAGCAGTACTTC,CASSLVAHYEQYF